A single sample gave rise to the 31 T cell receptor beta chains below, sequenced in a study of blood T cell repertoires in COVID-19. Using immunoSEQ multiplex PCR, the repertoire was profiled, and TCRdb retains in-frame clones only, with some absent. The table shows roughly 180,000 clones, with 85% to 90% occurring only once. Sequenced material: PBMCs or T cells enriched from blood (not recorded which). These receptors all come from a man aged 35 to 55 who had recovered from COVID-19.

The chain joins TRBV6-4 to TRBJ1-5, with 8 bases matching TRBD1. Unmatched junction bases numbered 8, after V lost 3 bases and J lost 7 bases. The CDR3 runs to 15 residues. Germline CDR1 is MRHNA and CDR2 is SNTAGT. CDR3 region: CASSDPTGEYQPQHF. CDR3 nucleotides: TGTGCCAGCAGTGATCCGACAGGGGAGTACCAGCCCCAGCATTTT.

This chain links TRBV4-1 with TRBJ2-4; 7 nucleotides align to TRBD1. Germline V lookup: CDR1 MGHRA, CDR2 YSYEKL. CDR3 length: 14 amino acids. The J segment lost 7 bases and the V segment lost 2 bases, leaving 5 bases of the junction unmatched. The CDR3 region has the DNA TGCGCCAGCAGCCAACCAACCAGGGGGAACATTCAGTACTTC. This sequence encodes CASSQPTRGNIQYF.

CDR3 amino acids: CASSWGGSTAGNTIYF. The CDR3 DNA reads TGCGCCAGCAGCTGGGGGGGATCGACAGCAGGAAACACCATATATTTT. The V and J genes are TRBV5-1 and TRBJ1-3; tentative D call: TRBD1 (5 bases). The CDR3 extends over 16 amino acids. Germline values: CDR1 SGHRS, CDR2 YFSETQ. Trimming removed 3 bases at V and 4 bases at J, with 17 bases between.

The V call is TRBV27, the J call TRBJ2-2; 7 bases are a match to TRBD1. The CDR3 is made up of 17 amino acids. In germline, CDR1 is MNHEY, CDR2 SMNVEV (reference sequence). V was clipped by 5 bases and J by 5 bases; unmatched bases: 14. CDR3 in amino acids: CASSQQNHRGGTGELFF. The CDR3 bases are TGTGCCAGCAGTCAACAAAACCACAGGGGTGGGACCGGGGAGCTGTTTTTT.

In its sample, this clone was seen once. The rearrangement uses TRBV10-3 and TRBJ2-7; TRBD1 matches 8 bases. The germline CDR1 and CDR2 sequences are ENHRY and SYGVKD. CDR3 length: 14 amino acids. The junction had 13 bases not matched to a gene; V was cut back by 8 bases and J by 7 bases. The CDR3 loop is CAIGTGQGLGEQYF. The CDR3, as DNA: TGTGCCATCGGTACCGGACAGGGTTTGGGAGAGCAGTACTTC.

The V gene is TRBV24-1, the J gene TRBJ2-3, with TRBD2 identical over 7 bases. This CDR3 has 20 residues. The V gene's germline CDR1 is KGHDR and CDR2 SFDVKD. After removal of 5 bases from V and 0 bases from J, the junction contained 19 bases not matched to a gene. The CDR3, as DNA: TGTGCCACCAGTGCTAAGGGACTACCAGAACAGAAAACTAGCACAGATACGCAGTATTTT. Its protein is CATSAKGLPEQKTSTDTQYF.

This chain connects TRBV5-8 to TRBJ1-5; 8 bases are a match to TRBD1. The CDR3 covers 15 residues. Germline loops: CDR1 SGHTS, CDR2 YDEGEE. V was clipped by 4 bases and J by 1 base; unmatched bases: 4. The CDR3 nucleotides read TGTGCCAGCAGCCCCCGGACAGGGAGCAATCAGCCCCAGCATTTT. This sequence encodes CASSPRTGSNQPQHF.

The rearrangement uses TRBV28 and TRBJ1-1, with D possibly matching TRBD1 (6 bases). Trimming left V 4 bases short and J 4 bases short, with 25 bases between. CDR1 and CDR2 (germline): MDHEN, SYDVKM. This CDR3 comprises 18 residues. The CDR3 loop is CASSSLLGGYQLSTEAFF. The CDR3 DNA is TGTGCCAGCAGTTCTCTTTTAGGGGGTTATCAGTTAAGCACTGAAGCTTTCTTT.

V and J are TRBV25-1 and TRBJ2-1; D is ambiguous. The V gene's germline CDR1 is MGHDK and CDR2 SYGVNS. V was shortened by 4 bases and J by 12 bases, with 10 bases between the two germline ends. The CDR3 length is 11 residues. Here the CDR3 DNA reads TGTGCCAGCAGTGGAGGTTCTGGGCAGTTCTTC. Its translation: CASSGGSGQFF.

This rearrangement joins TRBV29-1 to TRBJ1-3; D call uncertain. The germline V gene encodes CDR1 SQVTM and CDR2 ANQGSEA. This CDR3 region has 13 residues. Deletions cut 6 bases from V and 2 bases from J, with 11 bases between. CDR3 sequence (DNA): TGCAGCGTCGCCCCGGGGACTGGAAACACCATATATTTT. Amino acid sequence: CSVAPGTGNTIYF.

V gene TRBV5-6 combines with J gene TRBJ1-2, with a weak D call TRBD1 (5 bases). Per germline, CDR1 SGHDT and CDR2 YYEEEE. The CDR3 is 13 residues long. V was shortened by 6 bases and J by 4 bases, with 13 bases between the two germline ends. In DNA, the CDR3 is TGTGCCAGCACCCTCAGGGCCTTCTATGGCTACACCTTC. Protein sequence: CASTLRAFYGYTF.

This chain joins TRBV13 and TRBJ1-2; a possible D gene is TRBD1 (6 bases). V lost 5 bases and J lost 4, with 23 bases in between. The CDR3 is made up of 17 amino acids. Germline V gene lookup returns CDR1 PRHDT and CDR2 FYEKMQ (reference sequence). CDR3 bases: TGTGCCAGCAGCCCAGGTGGGGGGGGCGAGAAAGGCTATGGCTACACCTTC. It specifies CASSPGGGGEKGYGYTF.

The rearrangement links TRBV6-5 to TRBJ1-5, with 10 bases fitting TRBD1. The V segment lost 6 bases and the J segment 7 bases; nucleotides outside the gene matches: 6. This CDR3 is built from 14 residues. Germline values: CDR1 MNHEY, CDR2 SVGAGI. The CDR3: CASSLTGGEQPQHF. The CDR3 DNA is TGTGCCAGCAGCTTGACAGGGGGCGAACAGCCCCAGCATTTT.

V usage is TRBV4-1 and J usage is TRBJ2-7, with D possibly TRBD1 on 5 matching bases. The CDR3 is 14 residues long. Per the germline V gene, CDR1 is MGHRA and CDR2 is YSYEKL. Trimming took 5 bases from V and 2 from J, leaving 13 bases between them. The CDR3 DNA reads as TGCGCCAGCAGCTCGCGACAGACAGCCTACGAGCAGTACTTC. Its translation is CASSSRQTAYEQYF.

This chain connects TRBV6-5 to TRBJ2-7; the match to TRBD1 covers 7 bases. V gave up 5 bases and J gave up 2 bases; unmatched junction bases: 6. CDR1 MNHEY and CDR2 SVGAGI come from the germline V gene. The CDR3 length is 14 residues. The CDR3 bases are TGTGCCAGCAGTACCGACAGGGACCCCTACGAGCAGTACTTC. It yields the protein CASSTDRDPYEQYF.

CDR3 sequence: CASSPSPPLTENNSPLHF. DNA of the CDR3: TGTGCCAGCAGCCCCTCCCCGCCATTGACAGAAAATAATTCACCCCTCCACTTT. The chain joins TRBV5-6 to TRBJ1-6; D is perhaps TRBD1 (5 bases). The CDR3 spans 18 residues. Germline V CDR1 and CDR2: SGHDT, YYEEEE. Trimming left V 4 bases short and J 5 bases short, with 22 bases between.

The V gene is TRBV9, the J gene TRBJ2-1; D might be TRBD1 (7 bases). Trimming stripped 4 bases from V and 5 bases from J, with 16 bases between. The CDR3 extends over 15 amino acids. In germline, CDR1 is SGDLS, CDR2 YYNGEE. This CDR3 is CASSPRQGGNNEQFF. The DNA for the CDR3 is TGTGCCAGCAGCCCTCGACAGGGAGGAAACAATGAGCAGTTCTTC.

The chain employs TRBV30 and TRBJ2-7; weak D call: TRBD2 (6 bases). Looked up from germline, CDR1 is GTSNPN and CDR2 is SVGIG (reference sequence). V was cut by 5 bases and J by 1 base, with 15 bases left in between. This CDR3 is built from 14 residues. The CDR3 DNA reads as TGTGCCTGGGATGGCGGGGTTGGGTCCTACGAGCAGTACTTC. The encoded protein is CAWDGGVGSYEQYF.

The CDR3 DNA sequence: TGCGCCAGCAGCTTTAGCGGGGGGGTACGGGAGCAGTTCTTC. Amino acid sequence: CASSFSGGVREQFF. The chain is built from TRBV5-1 and TRBJ2-1; 11 nucleotides match TRBD2. In germline, CDR1 is SGHRS, CDR2 YFSETQ. The CDR3 consists of 14 residues. J was trimmed by 10 bases and V by 2 bases; bases with no gene match: 5.

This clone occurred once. The CDR3 is CASSSSGGSTDTQYF. In nucleotides, the CDR3 is TGTGCCAGCAGCTCCAGCGGGGGGTCCACAGATACGCAGTATTTT. V usage is TRBV9 and J usage is TRBJ2-3, with 9 bases matching TRBD2. This CDR3 is 15 amino acids long. Losses at the gene ends were 4 bases for V and 2 bases for J; bases not matched to a gene: 5. Germline CDR1 is SGDLS and CDR2 is YYNGEE. Using reference TRBV9 and TRBJ2-3 for the parts outside the CDR3, the full variable domain is DSGVTQTPKHLITATGQRVTLRCSPRSGDLSVYWYQQSLDQGLQFLIQYYNGEERAKGNILERFSAQQFPDLHSELNLSSLELGDSALYFCASSSSGGSTDTQYFGPGTRLTVL.

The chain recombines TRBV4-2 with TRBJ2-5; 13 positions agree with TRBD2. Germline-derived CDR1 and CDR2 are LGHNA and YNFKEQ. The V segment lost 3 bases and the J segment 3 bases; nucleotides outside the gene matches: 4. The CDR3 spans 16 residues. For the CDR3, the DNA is TGTGCCAGCAGCCATGGGACTAGCGGGGTTAAAGAGACCCAGTACTTC. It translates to CASSHGTSGVKETQYF.

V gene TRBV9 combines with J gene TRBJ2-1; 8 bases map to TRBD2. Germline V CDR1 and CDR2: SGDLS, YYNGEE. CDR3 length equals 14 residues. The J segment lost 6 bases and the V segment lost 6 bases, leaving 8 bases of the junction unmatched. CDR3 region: CASNGGLASNEQFF. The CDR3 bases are TGTGCCAGCAATGGAGGACTAGCAAGCAATGAGCAGTTCTTC.

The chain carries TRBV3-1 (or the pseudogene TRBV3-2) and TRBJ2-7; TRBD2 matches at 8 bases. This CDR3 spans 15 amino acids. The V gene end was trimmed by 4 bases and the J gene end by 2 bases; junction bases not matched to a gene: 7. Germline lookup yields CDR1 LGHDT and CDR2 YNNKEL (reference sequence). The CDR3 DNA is TGTGCCAGCAGCCTCGTGGGACTAGGAACCTACGAGCAGTACTTC. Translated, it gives CASSLVGLGTYEQYF.

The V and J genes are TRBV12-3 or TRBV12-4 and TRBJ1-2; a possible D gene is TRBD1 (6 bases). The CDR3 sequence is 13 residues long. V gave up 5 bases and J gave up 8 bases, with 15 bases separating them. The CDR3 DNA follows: TGTGCCAGCAGTCTAGAGGACAGATTAGGCTACACCTTC. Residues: CASSLEDRLGYTF.

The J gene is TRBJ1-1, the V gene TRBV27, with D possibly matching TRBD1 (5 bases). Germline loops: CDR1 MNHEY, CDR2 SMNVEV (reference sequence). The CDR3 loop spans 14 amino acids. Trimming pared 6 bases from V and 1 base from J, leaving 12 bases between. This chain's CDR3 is CASSRWGGNTEAFF. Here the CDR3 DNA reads TGTGCCAGCAGCCGGTGGGGGGGGAACACTGAAGCTTTCTTT.

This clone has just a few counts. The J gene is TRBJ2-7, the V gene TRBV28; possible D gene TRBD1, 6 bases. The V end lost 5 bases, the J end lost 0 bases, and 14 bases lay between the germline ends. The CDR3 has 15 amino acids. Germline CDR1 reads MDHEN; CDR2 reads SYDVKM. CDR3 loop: CASSTTGISSYEQYF. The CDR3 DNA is TGTGCCAGCAGTACCACAGGGATTAGCTCCTACGAGCAGTACTTC.

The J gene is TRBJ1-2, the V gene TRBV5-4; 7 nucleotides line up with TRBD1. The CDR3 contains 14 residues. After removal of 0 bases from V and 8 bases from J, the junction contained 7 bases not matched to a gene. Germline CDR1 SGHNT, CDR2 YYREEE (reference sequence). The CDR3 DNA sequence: TGTGCCAGCAGCTTGGACAGGGGATTGGAGGGCTACACCTTC. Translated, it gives CASSLDRGLEGYTF. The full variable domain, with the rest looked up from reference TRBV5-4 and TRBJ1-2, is ETGVTQSPTHLIKTRGQQVTLRCSSQSGHNTVSWYQQALGQGPQFIFQYYREEENGRGNFPPRFSGLQFPNYSSELNVNALELDDSALYLCASSLDRGLEGYTFGSGTRLTVV.

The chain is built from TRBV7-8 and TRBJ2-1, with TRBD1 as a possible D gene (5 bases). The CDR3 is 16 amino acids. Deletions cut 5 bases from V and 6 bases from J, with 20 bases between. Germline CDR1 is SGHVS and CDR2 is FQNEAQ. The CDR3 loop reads CASSPFPTPGFNEQFF. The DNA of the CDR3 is TGTGCCAGCAGCCCCTTCCCGACCCCAGGGTTCAATGAGCAGTTCTTC.

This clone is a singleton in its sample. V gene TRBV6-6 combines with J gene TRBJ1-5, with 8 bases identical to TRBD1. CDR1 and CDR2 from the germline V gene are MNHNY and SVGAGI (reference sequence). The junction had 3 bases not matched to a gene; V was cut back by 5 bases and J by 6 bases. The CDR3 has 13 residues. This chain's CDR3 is CASSDRGIQPQHF. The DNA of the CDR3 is TGTGCCAGCAGTGACAGGGGTATTCAGCCCCAGCATTTT.

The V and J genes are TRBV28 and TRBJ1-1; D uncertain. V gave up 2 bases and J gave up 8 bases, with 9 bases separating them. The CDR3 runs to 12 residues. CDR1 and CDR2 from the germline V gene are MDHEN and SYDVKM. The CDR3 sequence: CASSLDRGEAFF. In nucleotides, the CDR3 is TGTGCCAGCAGTTTAGATCGGGGAGAAGCTTTCTTT.

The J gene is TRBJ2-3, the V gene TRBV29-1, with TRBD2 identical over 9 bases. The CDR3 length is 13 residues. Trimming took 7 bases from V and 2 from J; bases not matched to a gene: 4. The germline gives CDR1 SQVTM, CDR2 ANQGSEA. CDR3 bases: TGCAGCGGCATAGCGGGGGACACAGATACGCAGTATTTT. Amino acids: CSGIAGDTDTQYF.